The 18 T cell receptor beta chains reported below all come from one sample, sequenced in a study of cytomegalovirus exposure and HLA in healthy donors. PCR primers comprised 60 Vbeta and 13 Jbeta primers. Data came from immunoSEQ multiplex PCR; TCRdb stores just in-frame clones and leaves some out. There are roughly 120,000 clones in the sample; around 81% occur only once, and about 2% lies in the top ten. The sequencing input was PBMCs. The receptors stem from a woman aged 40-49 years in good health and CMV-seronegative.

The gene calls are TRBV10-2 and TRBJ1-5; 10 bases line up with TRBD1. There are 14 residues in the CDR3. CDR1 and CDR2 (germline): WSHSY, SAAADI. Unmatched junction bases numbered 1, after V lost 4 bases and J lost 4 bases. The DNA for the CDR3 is TGCGCCAGCAGTGGGACAGGGGGGAATCAGCCCCAGCATTTT. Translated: CASSGTGGNQPQHF.

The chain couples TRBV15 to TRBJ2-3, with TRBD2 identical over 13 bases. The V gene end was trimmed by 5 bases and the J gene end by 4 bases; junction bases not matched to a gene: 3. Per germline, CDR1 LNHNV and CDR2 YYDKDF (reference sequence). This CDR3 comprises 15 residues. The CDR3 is CATSLTSGGPDTQYF. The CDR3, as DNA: TGTGCCACCAGCCTGACTAGCGGGGGGCCAGATACGCAGTATTTT.

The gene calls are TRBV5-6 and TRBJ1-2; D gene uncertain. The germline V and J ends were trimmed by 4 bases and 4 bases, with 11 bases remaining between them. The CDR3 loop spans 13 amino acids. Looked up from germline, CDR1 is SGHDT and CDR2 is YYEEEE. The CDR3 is CASSPGPSYGYTF. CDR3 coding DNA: TGTGCCAGCAGCCCTGGTCCGAGCTATGGCTACACCTTC.

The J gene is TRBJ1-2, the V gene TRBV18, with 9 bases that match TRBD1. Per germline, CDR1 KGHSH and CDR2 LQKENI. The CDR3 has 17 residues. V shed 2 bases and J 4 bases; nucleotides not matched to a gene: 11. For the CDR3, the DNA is TGTGCCAGCTCACCATTTCGTTCCGGGACAGGGACCTATGGCTACACCTTC. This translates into CASSPFRSGTGTYGYTF.

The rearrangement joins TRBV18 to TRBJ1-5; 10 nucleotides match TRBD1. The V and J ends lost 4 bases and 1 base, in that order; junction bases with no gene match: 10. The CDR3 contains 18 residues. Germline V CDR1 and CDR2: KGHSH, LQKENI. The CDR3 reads CASSRGTGVSGSNQPQHF. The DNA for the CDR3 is TGTGCCAGCTCACGCGGGACAGGGGTATCAGGGAGCAATCAGCCCCAGCATTTT.

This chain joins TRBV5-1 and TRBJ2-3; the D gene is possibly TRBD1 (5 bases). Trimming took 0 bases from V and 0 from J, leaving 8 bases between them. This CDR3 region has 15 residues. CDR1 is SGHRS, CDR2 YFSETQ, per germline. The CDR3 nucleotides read TGCGCCAGCAGCTTGGACAGGAGCAGCACAGATACGCAGTATTTT. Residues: CASSLDRSSTDTQYF.

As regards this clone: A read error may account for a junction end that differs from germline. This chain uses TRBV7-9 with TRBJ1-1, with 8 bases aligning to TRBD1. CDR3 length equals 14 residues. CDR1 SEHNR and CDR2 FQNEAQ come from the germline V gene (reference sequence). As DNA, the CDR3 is TGTTCCAGCAGCCTAGGACAGGGACACACTGAAGCTTTCTTT. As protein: CSSSLGQGHTEAFF. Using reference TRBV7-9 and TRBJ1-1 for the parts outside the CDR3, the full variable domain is DTGVSQNPRHKITKRGQNVTFRCDPISEHNRLYWYRQTLGQGPEFLTYFQNEAQLEKSRLLSDRFSAERPKGSFSTLEIQRTEQGDSAMYLCSSSLGQGHTEAFFGQGTRLTVV.

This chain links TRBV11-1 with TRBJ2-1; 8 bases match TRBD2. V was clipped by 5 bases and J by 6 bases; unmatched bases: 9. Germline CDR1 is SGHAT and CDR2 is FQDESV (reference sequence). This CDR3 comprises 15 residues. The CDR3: CASSPGTSVVNEQFF. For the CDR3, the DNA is TGTGCCAGCAGCCCCGGGACTAGTGTAGTCAATGAGCAGTTCTTC.

CDR3 DNA: TGTGCCAGCTCACCCGTGGGACAGGGAGGCACCGGGGAGCTGTTTTTT. Its translation is CASSPVGQGGTGELFF. The gene calls are TRBV18 and TRBJ2-2, with 9 nucleotides matching TRBD1. Unmatched junction bases numbered 6, after V lost 3 bases and J lost 4 bases. The germline gives CDR1 KGHSH, CDR2 LQKENI. There are 16 residues in the CDR3.

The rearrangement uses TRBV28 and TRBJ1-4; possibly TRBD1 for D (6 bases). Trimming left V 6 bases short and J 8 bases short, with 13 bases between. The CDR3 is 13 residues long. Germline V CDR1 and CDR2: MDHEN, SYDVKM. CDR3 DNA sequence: TGTGCCAGCAGGTCAATCACAGGGGAAAAACTGTTTTTT. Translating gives CASRSITGEKLFF.

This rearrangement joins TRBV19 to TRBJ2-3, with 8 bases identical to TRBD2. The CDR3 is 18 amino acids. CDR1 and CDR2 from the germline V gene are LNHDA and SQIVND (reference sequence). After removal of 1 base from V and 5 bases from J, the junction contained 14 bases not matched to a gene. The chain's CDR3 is CASSIGAGRAGGGDTQYF. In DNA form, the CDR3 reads TGTGCCAGTAGTATAGGGGCGGGCAGGGCGGGAGGAGGAGATACGCAGTATTTT.

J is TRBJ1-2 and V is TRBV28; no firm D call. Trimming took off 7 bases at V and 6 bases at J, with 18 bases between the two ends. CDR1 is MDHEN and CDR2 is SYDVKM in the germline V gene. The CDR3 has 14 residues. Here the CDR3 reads CASILFRGGNGYTF. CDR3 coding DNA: TGTGCCAGCATCCTTTTCCGGGGTGGAAATGGCTACACCTTC.

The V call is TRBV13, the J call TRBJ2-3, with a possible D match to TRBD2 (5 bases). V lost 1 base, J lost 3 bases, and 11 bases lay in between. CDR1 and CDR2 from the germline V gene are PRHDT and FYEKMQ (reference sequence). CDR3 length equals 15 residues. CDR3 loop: CASSLEGVATDTQYF. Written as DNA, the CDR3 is TGTGCCAGCAGCTTAGAGGGAGTGGCGACAGATACGCAGTATTTT.

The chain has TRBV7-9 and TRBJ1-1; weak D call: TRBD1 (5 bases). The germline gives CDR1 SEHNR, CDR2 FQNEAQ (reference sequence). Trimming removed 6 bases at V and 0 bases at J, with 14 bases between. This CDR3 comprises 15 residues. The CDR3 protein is CASRPSQELNTEAFF. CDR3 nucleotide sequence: TGTGCCAGCAGGCCGTCACAGGAGTTGAACACTGAAGCTTTCTTT.

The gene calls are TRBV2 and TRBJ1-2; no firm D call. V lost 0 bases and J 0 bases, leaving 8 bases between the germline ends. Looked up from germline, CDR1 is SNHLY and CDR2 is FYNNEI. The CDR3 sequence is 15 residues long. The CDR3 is CASSEANQANYGYTF. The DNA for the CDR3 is TGTGCCAGCAGTGAAGCGAACCAGGCTAACTATGGCTACACCTTC.

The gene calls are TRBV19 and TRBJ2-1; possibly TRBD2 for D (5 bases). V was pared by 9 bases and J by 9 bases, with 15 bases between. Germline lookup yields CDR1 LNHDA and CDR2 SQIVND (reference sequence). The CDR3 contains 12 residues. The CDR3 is CASGKSWSEQFF. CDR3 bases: TGTGCCAGCGGGAAGAGCTGGAGTGAGCAGTTCTTC.

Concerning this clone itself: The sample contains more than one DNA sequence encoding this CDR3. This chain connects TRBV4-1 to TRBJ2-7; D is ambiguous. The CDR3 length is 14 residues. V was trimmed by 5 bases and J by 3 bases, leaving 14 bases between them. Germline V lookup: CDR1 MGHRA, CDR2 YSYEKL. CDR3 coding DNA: TGCGCCAGCAGCAGAGAAAATACAGTCTACGAGCAGTACTTC. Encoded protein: CASSRENTVYEQYF.

The chain's CDR3 is CASSSIYIRDRGTDTQYF. The CDR3 DNA follows: TGTGCCAGCAGCTCAATATATATCCGGGACAGGGGAACAGATACGCAGTATTTT. The chain recombines TRBV7-9 with TRBJ2-3; 10 bases line up with TRBD1. The CDR3 contains 18 residues. The V and J ends lost 4 bases and 3 bases, in that order; junction bases with no gene match: 13. The V gene's germline CDR1 is SEHNR and CDR2 FQNEAQ (reference sequence).